A selection of T cell receptor beta chains follows, all from one sample in a study of blood T cell repertoires in COVID-19. Clones were read by immunoSEQ multiplex PCR, and TCRdb kept only the in-frame ones, dropping some. This table holds roughly 98,000 clones, around 82% found once. The sequenced sample consisted of peripheral blood. The receptors shown here come from a man between 65 and 79 years old with active or convalescent COVID-19. The conserved cysteine and the conserved F or W are not part of the CDR3 here.

V gene	J gene	CDR3 protein
TRBV7-6	TRBJ2-3	ASSLVGGARTDTQY
TRBV14	TRBJ2-5	ASSHTQETQY
TRBV7-8	TRBJ2-7	ASSLTGDEQY
TRBV7-2	TRBJ1-6	ASSFLGGRGYNSPLH
TRBV7-2	TRBJ1-5	ASSVRDWQPQH
TRBV5-6	TRBJ2-5	ASSHSGVQETQY
TRBV6-5	TRBJ1-2	ASSPRGALRGYT
TRBV14	TRBJ2-2	ASRTGIPTGELF
TRBV7-9	TRBJ1-2	ASSRDFYGYT
TRBV18	TRBJ1-4	ASSPVQGGEKLF
TRBV5-1	TRBJ2-3	ASSQQGVTTDTQY
TRBV29-1	TRBJ2-7	SAGQGGYEQY
TRBV12-3/TRBV12-4	TRBJ1-1	ASSLGARPRTF
TRBV2	TRBJ1-2	ASSEPYGYT
TRBV7-3	TRBJ2-2	ASSIAGNTGELF
TRBV2	TRBJ2-1	ASSEALQGDEQF
TRBV4-3	TRBJ2-1	ASSPRDRGLNEQF
TRBV30	TRBJ1-5	ASGQGGIQPQH
TRBV25-1	TRBJ2-1	ASSGGGAGRNEQF
TRBV18	TRBJ1-1	ASSPGLNTEAF
TRBV29-1	TRBJ1-1	SVVQGVGTEAF
TRBV15	TRBJ2-1	ATSRERSGLNEQF
TRBV19	TRBJ1-2	AIRDRALDGYT
TRBV5-1	TRBJ2-5	ASSLVGRTQETQY
TRBV2	TRBJ1-2	ASSPGTGEGYT
TRBV10-3	TRBJ1-5	AIRSDSNQPQH
TRBV5-1	TRBJ1-5	ASSTTGDEPQH
TRBV9	TRBJ2-2	ASSPTSGGAVGELF
TRBV18	TRBJ2-3	ASSPRVLADTQY
TRBV12-3/TRBV12-4	TRBJ1-2	ASSPTGVKGYT
TRBV5-1	TRBJ1-3	ASSRDRGSGNTIY
TRBV25-1	TRBJ1-1	ASSLDFGLRTEAF
TRBV5-5	TRBJ1-2	ASSLAGGSYGYT
TRBV30	TRBJ1-2	AWGDRTFYGYT
TRBV6-1	TRBJ1-1	ASSEQYTTEQAF
TRBV7-9	TRBJ2-3	ASSQLAGGADTQY
TRBV6-5	TRBJ1-5	ASKQGDQPQH
TRBV25-1	TRBJ1-1	ASSPLGQTGRAEAF
TRBV23-1	TRBJ1-3	ASLGERGHSGNTIY
TRBV9	TRBJ1-4	ASSVQPANNEKLF
TRBV7-2	TRBJ1-2	ASSLRTGGPLANYGYT
TRBV7-6	TRBJ2-1	ASSLSPSHEQF
TRBV7-9	TRBJ2-7	ASSAWDRGYEQY
TRBV21-1	TRBJ1-1	ASRIAIATLRTEAF
TRBV5-1	TRBJ2-5	ASSFTGRAETQY
TRBV5-4	TRBJ2-2	ASSRLAGGNTGELF